This T cell receptor (beta chain) was profiled in a study of early T cells in non-severe SARS-CoV-2 infection. Study summary: Sequencing targeted bulk RNA from unsorted whole blood, leaving chains unpaired. General study findings and limits: Private and CD4 specificities were missed by VDJdb matching, skewed to anti-spike CD8.

Researchers tagged individual cDNA molecules with unique molecular identifiers. TCRdb reprocessed the 5' RACE reads with MiXCR, giving one entry per CDR3 protein. Among around 93,000 distinct CDR3 sequences listed, about 12% were seen once. The CDR3 runs to 15 residues. Germline V gene lookup returns CDR1 SGHTA and CDR2 FQGTGA. The ends lost 5 bases at V and 4 bases at J; junction bases unmatched: 1. This clonotype has a count of ten or more. What it binds is not known. The sequenced sample was whole blood, obtained at baseline. The rearrangement uses TRBV7-3 and TRBJ2-2; 13 bases fit TRBD2. The TCR originated in an adult who was a healthcare worker with PCR-confirmed SARS-CoV-2 infection or an uninfected control (not recorded which). The CDR3 reads CASSGLAGVTGELFF. CDR3 DNA sequence: TGTGCCAGCAGCGGACTAGCGGGAGTCACCGGGGAGCTGTTTTTT.